One sample yielded the 9 T cell receptor beta chains listed below, sequenced in a study of OX40 agonist ivuxolimab in advanced cancers. Sequencing was performed with immunoSEQ multiplex PCR; in TCRdb, only in-frame clones are kept and a portion is missing. Of around 16,000 clones in the sample, around 80% are singletons; the top ten hold approximately 40%. The sample here was CD4+ or CD8+ T cells sorted from blood, taken in a trial of the OX40 agonist ivuxolimab. These receptors came from an adult with an advanced solid tumor such as melanoma, head and neck, liver or kidney cancer.

The rearrangement links TRBV7-3 to TRBJ1-2; D unresolved. Germline V gene sequence: CDR1 SGHTA, CDR2 FQGTGA. V gave up 3 bases and J gave up 6 bases, with 29 bases separating them. The CDR3 runs 19 residues. CDR3 sequence reads: CASSFPLGGTPDEFDGYTF. The CDR3 bases are TGTGCCAGCAGCTTCCCCCTCGGAGGTACGCCCGATGAATTTGATGGCTACACCTTC.

This clone was counted a few times. The chain uses TRBV4-2 and TRBJ1-6, with no clear D. The germline V and J ends were trimmed by 2 bases and 13 bases, with 3 bases remaining between them. The CDR3 is 10 amino acids. Germline CDR1 is LGHNA and CDR2 is YNFKEQ. The CDR3 spells CASSQRPLHF. CDR3 DNA sequence: TGTGCCAGCAGCCAAAGGCCCCTCCACTTT.

The chain has TRBV9 and TRBJ2-7; no clear D. Looked up from germline, CDR1 is SGDLS and CDR2 is YYNGEE. Trimming stripped 8 bases from V and 0 bases from J, with 18 bases between. The CDR3 covers 15 residues. The CDR3 nucleotides are TGTGCCAGTAGTGCCGGACGGATATTCTCCTACGAGCAGTACTTC. Its translation: CASSAGRIFSYEQYF.

This chain links TRBV25-1 with TRBJ2-7; D unclear. The CDR3 runs to 13 residues. Between the trimmed V and J ends, which lost 8 bases and 2 bases, there was a span of 13 bases. Germline V gene sequence: CDR1 MGHDK, CDR2 SYGVNS. CDR3 sequence reads: CASSPPFTYEQYF. For the CDR3, the DNA is TGTGCCAGCTCACCACCGTTCACCTACGAGCAGTACTTC.

This chain connects TRBV7-3 to TRBJ2-7; no reliable D call. The germline V gene has CDR1 SGHTA and CDR2 FQGTGA. The CDR3 loop spans 13 amino acids. V lost 3 bases and J lost 3, with 9 bases in between. The CDR3 here is CASSLGPGYEQYF. In DNA, the CDR3 is TGTGCCAGCAGCTTGGGCCCGGGCTACGAGCAGTACTTC. The full variable domain, completed using reference TRBV7-3 and TRBJ2-7, is GAGVSQTPSNKVTEKGKYVELRCDPISGHTALYWYRQSLGQGPEFLIYFQGTGAADDSGLPNDRFFAVRPEGSVSTLKIQRTERGDSAVYLCASSLGPGYEQYFGPGTRLTVT.

The J gene is TRBJ2-5, the V gene TRBV7-2; possibly TRBD1 or TRBD2 for D (5 bases each). The closer fit of TRBJ2-7 to the DNA end suggests the J call may be wrong. This CDR3 has 16 residues. Per germline, CDR1 SGHTA and CDR2 FQGNSA. CDR3 loop: CASSPPGARGKYEQYF. The CDR3 nucleotides are TGTGCCAGCAGCCCACCCGGGGCACGAGGAAAATACGAGCAGTACTTC.

The chain is built from TRBV27 and TRBJ2-3; D is perhaps TRBD1 or TRBD2 (6 bases each). Trimming shortened V by 4 bases and J by 4 bases, and 21 bases separated the two germline ends. CDR3 length equals 17 residues. In germline, CDR1 is MNHEY, CDR2 SMNVEV (reference sequence). The CDR3 DNA reads TGTGCCAGCAGTTCGGGGGCAGACAAACGCGGGGCAGATACGCAGTATTTT. Translated, it gives CASSSGADKRGADTQYF.

This clone was seen just once. The chain uses TRBV11-3 and TRBJ2-5; TRBD1 agrees at 9 bases. Germline CDR1 reads SGHNT; CDR2 reads YENEEA. J was trimmed by 11 bases and V by 4 bases; bases with no gene match: 5. The CDR3 sequence is 12 residues long. As DNA, the CDR3 is TGTGCCAGCAGCTCAGGGGACAGGGAGCAGTACTTC. Its protein is CASSSGDREQYF.

The chain couples TRBV4-1 to TRBJ2-5; D may be TRBD2 (5 bases). Trimming cost V 3 bases and J 4 bases, with 9 bases left between them. The CDR3 spans 13 residues. Germline CDR1 and CDR2: MGHRA and YSYEKL. The CDR3 sequence: CASSHPRAETQYF. CDR3 DNA: TGCGCCAGCAGCCATCCGAGGGCAGAGACCCAGTACTTC.